The 6 T cell receptor beta chains below all came from one sample that was sequenced in a study of T-cell memory formation after mild COVID-19. TCRdb ran MiXCR on the 5' RACE reads and lists one entry per CDR3 protein. The sample includes about 430,000 distinct CDR3 sequences, 18% of them seen just once. The sequenced sample consisted of PBMCs or a T cell subset sorted from them (not recorded which). The receptors originated from a young man who had mild COVID-19 (a few samples of this study predate the infection). Cell type and time point are not known.

V usage is TRBV5-4 and J usage is TRBJ2-1, with 9 bases lining up with TRBD2. The CDR3 is 16 amino acids. The V gene's germline CDR1 is SGHNT and CDR2 YYREEE (reference sequence). V shed 4 bases, J shed 2 bases, and the junction held 7 bases outside the gene matches. Here the CDR3 reads CASSLSSGVTYNEQFF. CDR3 DNA: TGTGCCAGCAGCCTGTCTAGCGGGGTAACCTACAATGAGCAGTTCTTC.

This chain joins TRBV5-1 and TRBJ2-1, with D perhaps matching TRBD1 (6 bases). V was pared by 4 bases and J by 6 bases, with 14 bases between. The CDR3 extends over 14 amino acids. CDR1 and CDR2 from the germline V gene are SGHRS and YFSETQ. CDR3 in amino acids: CASSPGAGVNEQFF. The DNA for the CDR3 is TGCGCCAGCAGCCCCGGTGCAGGGGTCAATGAGCAGTTCTTC.

This clonotype was recorded at least ten times. V and J are TRBV6-5 and TRBJ2-7; 9 bases line up with TRBD1. The V and J ends lost 2 bases and 8 bases, in that order; junction bases with no gene match: 10. Germline values: CDR1 MNHEY, CDR2 SVGAGI. The length of the CDR3 is 15 residues. The CDR3 is CASSYGPGTGSKQYV. Here the CDR3 DNA reads TGTGCCAGCAGTTACGGCCCCGGGACAGGGAGCAAGCAGTACGTC.

This clonotype was counted only a few times. This sequence joins TRBV4-1 and TRBJ1-4; 8 bases fit TRBD1. Germline V gene lookup returns CDR1 MGHRA and CDR2 YSYEKL. The junction had 13 bases not matched to a gene; V was cut back by 2 bases and J by 8 bases. The CDR3 runs to 17 residues. The CDR3 DNA reads as TGCGCCAGCAGCCAACACCCCACCGACAGGGGCTTGGAAAAACTGTTTTTT. This encodes CASSQHPTDRGLEKLFF.

This clonotype was observed a handful of times. The chain carries TRBV6-1 and TRBJ2-7, with 8 bases lining up with TRBD1. CDR3 length: 16 residues. The V gene's germline CDR1 is MNHNS and CDR2 SASEGT. V was pared by 7 bases and J by 2 bases, with 13 bases of the junction left unmatched. This chain's CDR3 is CASMRRPGQVTYEQYF. For the CDR3, the DNA is TGTGCCAGCATGCGAAGACCGGGACAGGTGACCTACGAGCAGTACTTC.

The rearrangement links TRBV4-1 to TRBJ1-2; D gene uncertain. Germline values: CDR1 MGHRA, CDR2 YSYEKL. The CDR3 covers 18 residues. The germline V and J ends were trimmed by 0 bases and 6 bases, with 23 bases remaining between them. The CDR3 DNA reads TGCGCCAGCAGCCAAGATCCCCACGGAGGCGACATACCTCATGGCTACACCTTC. It translates to CASSQDPHGGDIPHGYTF.